The 9 T cell receptor beta chains below were found in one sample sequenced in a study of cytomegalovirus exposure and HLA in healthy donors. 13 Jbeta primers and 60 Vbeta primers were used for the PCR. Here immunoSEQ multiplex PCR was the method, and the copy in TCRdb shows in-frame clones only, minus some. The sample carries 83,000 or so clones, roughly 80% recorded once. Sequencing was carried out using PBMCs. All receptors come from a man aged 30 to 45 in good health and CMV-seropositive.

The chain links TRBV19 to TRBJ2-3; 7 bases fit TRBD2. The V gene's germline CDR1 is LNHDA and CDR2 SQIVND (reference sequence). The CDR3 covers 18 residues. Trimming at V came to 3 bases and at J to 6 bases, leaving 18 bases not matched to a gene. The CDR3 protein is CASSISVSRGRLSDTQYF. The CDR3 nucleotides read TGTGCCAGTAGTATTTCGGTATCGCGGGGGAGGTTATCGGATACGCAGTATTTT.

The chain has TRBV11-1 and TRBJ2-2; 8 positions agree with TRBD2. Trimming removed 4 bases from V and 1 base from J; junction bases left unmatched: 5. This CDR3 spans 16 amino acids. CDR1 and CDR2 (germline): SGHAT, FQDESV (reference sequence). The DNA of the CDR3 is TGTGCCAGCAGCTCTTCAGCGGGGGTGAACACCGGGGAGCTGTTTTTT. It specifies CASSSSAGVNTGELFF.

This chain connects TRBV6-1 to TRBJ1-2; D is unclear. Germline V gene data show CDR1 as MNHNS and CDR2 as SASEGT. This CDR3 spans 13 amino acids. Trimming stripped 1 base from V and 9 bases from J, with 12 bases between. The CDR3 region is CASSEGWQVRYTF. CDR3 nucleotide sequence: TGTGCCAGCAGTGAAGGGTGGCAGGTACGCTACACCTTC.

The chain carries TRBV7-8 and TRBJ2-1; tentatively, D is TRBD2 (5 bases). CDR1 is SGHVS, CDR2 FQNEAQ, per germline. The CDR3 has 15 residues. V was trimmed by 5 bases and J by 6 bases, leaving 17 bases between them. The DNA of the CDR3 is TGTGCCAGCAGCGCCGCAAGGTCGCGGGTCAATGAGCAGTTCTTC. Its translation is CASSAARSRVNEQFF.

As to this clone: Compared with germline, one end of the junction differs, possibly owing to a read error. At the DNA level, this CDR3 is encoded by other sequences in the same sample as well. This chain connects TRBV18 to TRBJ1-2, with D unresolved. Germline-derived CDR1 and CDR2 are KGHSH and LQKENI. The CDR3 contains 14 residues. CDR3 DNA sequence: TGCGCCAGCTCACCACCATCGAACATCTATGGCTACACCTTC. It encodes CASSPPSNIYGYTF.

In the case of this clone: The junction and the germline gene differ at one end; a read error may be behind it. The rearrangement joins TRBV2 to TRBJ2-5; 15 nucleotides match TRBD2. This CDR3 spans 13 amino acids. Germline V gives CDR1 SNHLY, CDR2 FYNNEI. CDR3 nucleotides: TGTGCCAGCAGTGAAGGGACTAGCGGGGGGGCGAACTTC. It is translated as CASSEGTSGGANF.

For this clone: Sequence at one end of the junction differs from germline and may be a read error. The V and J genes are TRBV2 and TRBJ2-1; 16 nucleotides match TRBD2. The CDR3 extends over 14 amino acids. CDR1 is SNHLY and CDR2 is FYNNEI in the germline V gene. CDR3: CASKGTSGGATLVF. DNA of the CDR3: TGTGCCAGCAAGGGGACTAGCGGGGGGGCCACTCTAGTCTTC.

The J gene is TRBJ2-7, the V gene TRBV7-6, with 10 bases identical to TRBD2. This CDR3 is 16 amino acids long. Germline-derived CDR1 and CDR2 are SGHVS and FNYEAQ. Trimming removed 3 bases from V and 5 bases from J; junction bases left unmatched: 10. This CDR3 is CASSFRGGGLADEQYF. CDR3 DNA sequence: TGTGCCAGCAGCTTCAGAGGGGGAGGACTAGCGGACGAGCAGTACTTC. Complete variable domain (other parts from reference TRBV7-6 and TRBJ2-7): GAGVSQSPRYKVTKRGQDVALRCDPISGHVSLYWYRQALGQGPEFLTYFNYEAQQDKSGLPNDRFSAERPEGSISTLTIQRTEQRDSAMYRCASSFRGGGLADEQYFGPGTRLTVT.

The chain recombines TRBV5-1 with TRBJ2-3; possible D gene TRBD1, 6 bases. The ends were cut back, 2 bases at V and 2 bases at J, with 12 bases in the middle. The CDR3 loop spans 15 amino acids. Looked up from germline, CDR1 is SGHRS and CDR2 is YFSETQ. CDR3 sequence (DNA): TGCGCCAGCAGCTTAGGGGGATCTAACACAGATACGCAGTATTTT. Its translation: CASSLGGSNTDTQYF.